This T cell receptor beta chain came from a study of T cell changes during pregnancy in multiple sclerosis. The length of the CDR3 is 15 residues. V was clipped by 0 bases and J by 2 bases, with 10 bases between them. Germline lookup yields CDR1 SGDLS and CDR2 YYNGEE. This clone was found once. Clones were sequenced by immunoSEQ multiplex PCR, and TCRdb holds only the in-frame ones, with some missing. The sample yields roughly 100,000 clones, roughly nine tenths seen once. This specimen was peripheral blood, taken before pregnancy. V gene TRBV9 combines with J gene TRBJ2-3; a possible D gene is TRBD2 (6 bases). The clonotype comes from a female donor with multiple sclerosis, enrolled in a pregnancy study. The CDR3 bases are TGTGCCAGCAGCGTAGATCCTAGCGTCACAGATACGCAGTATTTT. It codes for CASSVDPSVTDTQYF.